This T cell receptor (beta chain) comes out of a study of blood T cell repertoires in COVID-19. The wider study: Donors in the United States, Italy and Spain gave samples during acute or convalescent COVID-19.

Participants spanned ages about 18 to 90 years and resided in 20 to 25 US areas. Categorization into cohorts depended on clinical history that participants reported. Each recovered donor of Cohort 3 presented with two negative PCRs, clearance, or symptom resolution. The CDR3 runs to 14 residues. The germline gives CDR1 MNHEY, CDR2 SVGAGI. The ends were cut back, 6 bases at V and 2 bases at J, with 11 bases in the middle. The table lists this clone with a count of one. Clones were read by immunoSEQ multiplex PCR, and TCRdb kept only the in-frame ones, dropping some. The sample lists fewer than 450,000 clones, about 92% occurring once.

The chain couples TRBV6-5 to TRBJ1-3; D remains ambiguous. The sequenced sample consisted of PBMCs or T cells enriched from blood (not recorded which). The sequence was collected from a man aged 18 to 29 who had recovered from COVID-19. The CDR3 nucleotides are TGTGCCAGCAGCCCCCGGGGTACTGGAAACACCATATATTTT. It yields the protein CASSPRGTGNTIYF.